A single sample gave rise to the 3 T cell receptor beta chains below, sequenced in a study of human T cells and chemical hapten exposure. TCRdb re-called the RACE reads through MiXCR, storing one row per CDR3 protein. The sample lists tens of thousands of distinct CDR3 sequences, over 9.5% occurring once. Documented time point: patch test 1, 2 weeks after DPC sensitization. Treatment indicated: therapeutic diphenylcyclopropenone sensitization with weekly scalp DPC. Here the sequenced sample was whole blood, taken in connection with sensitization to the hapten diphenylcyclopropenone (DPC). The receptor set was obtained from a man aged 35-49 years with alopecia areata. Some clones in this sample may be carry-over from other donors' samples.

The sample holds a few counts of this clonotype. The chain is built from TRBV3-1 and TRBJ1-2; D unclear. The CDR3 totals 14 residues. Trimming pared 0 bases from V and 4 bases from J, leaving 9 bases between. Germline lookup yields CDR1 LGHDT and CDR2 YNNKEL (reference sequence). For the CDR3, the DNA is TGTGCCAGCAGCCAAGACTTGCGGAGCTATGGCTACACCTTC. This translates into CASSQDLRSYGYTF.

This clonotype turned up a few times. CDR3 nucleotide sequence: TGTGCCAGCAGTCCGACTAGCGGGCAGTGGTTGCAGTACTTC. Amino acids: CASSPTSGQWLQYF. V usage is TRBV28 and J usage is TRBJ2-7; TRBD2 matches at 10 bases. The CDR3 sequence is 14 residues long. The J segment lost 9 bases and the V segment lost 5 bases, leaving 10 bases of the junction unmatched. From germline, CDR1 is MDHEN and CDR2 SYDVKM.

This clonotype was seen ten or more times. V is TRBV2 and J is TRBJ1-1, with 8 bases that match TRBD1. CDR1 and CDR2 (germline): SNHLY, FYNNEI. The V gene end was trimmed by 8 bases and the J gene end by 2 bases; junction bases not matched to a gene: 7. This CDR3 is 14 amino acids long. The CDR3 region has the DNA TGTGCCAGCCGCGGGACAGGACCAAACACTGAAGCTTTCTTT. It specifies CASRGTGPNTEAFF.